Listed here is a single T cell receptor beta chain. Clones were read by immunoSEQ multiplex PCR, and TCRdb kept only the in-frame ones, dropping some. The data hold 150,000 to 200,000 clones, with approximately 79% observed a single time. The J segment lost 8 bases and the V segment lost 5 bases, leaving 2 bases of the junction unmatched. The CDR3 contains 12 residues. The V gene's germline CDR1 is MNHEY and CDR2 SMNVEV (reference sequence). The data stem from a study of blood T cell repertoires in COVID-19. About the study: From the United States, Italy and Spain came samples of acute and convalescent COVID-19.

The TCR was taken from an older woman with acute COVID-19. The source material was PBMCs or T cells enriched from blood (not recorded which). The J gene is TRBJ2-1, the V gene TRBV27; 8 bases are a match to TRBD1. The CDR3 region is CASSTTGDEQFF. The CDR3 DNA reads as TGTGCCAGCAGTACGACAGGGGATGAGCAGTTCTTC.